The sequence of this T cell receptor (beta chain) was determined in a study of OX40 agonist ivuxolimab in advanced cancers. About the study: Three patients showed partial responses: one hepatocellular carcinoma and two cutaneous melanoma cases.

The assay was immunoSEQ multiplex PCR, and TCRdb's table has in-frame clones only and misses some. The sample contains some 73,000 clones, roughly nine tenths of which appear only once. Findings and limits, study-wide: At 0.1-3.0 mg/kg, partial responders had clonal expansion among the lowest observed.

The V end lost 1 base, the J end lost 4 bases, and 7 bases lay between the germline ends. The CDR3 is 13 amino acids. CDR1 and CDR2 from the germline V gene are SNHLY and FYNNEI. Baseline, cycle 4 day 1, and cycle 7 day 1 were the blood sampling points. Note on this clone: Its antigen is unknown.

The sequence came from an adult with an advanced solid tumor such as melanoma, head and neck, liver or kidney cancer. This chain uses TRBV2 with TRBJ1-1; possible D gene TRBD1, 6 bases. This specimen consisted of CD4+ or CD8+ T cells sorted from blood, obtained in a trial of the OX40 agonist ivuxolimab. The CDR3 is CASSEVGATEAFF. The CDR3 nucleotides are TGTGCCAGCAGTGAAGTGGGGGCCACTGAAGCTTTCTTT.